These T cell receptor beta chains were read from a single sample in a study of T cells after yellow fever vaccination. From the 5' RACE reads, TCRdb called clonotypes with MiXCR, one entry per CDR3 protein. Of around 50,000 distinct CDR3 sequences in the sample, roughly 7.5% were seen once. Here the sequenced sample was CD8+ T cells sorted from PBMCs, taken roughly 15 days after the first yellow fever vaccination. Receptors were obtained from a man aged 18 to 29 who received the YFV17D yellow fever vaccine. Both conserved end residues are part of each CDR3. A D gene is named only where the DNA matches it firmly. Rows may omit the clone size; those that give it use once, few, many or a size class.

v_call	j_call	clone_size	d_call	cdr3_nt	cdr3_aa
TRBV5-6	TRBJ1-1	many	NA	TGTGCCAGCAGCCGGGGCGCAATTGAAGCTTTCTTT	CASSRGAIEAFF
TRBV10-3	TRBJ1-2	many	NA	TGTGCCATCAGTGAGGGCCAGTCTGCCAAGGATCGCACCTTC	CAISEGQSAKDRTF
TRBV7-6	TRBJ2-7	many	NA	TGTGCCAGCAGCCCGACAGCTTCCTACGAGCAGTACTTC	CASSPTASYEQYF
TRBV27	TRBJ1-2	NA	TRBD1	TGTGCCAGCAGTCCCCCCGGGACAGGGGAGGACGGCTACACCTTC	CASSPPGTGEDGYTF
TRBV9	TRBJ2-7	few	TRBD1	TGTGCCAGCAGCCCCGGCCGGGACAGGGGGAACGAGCAGTACTTC	CASSPGRDRGNEQYF
TRBV4-3	TRBJ2-1	few	NA	TGCGCCAGCAGCCAAGACCCCCAGGGATTCAATGAGCAGTTCTTC	CASSQDPQGFNEQFF
TRBV27	TRBJ1-5	many	NA	TGTGCCAGCAGTTTAGGTGTTCCAGAGCCCCAGCATTTT	CASSLGVPEPQHF
TRBV4-1	TRBJ1-1	many	NA	TGCGCCAGCAGCCAAGATCCCTCCGCGCGGACTGAAGCTTTCTTT	CASSQDPSARTEAFF
TRBV20-1	TRBJ2-1	many	TRBD2	TGCAGTGCCGCCGGGGGGGGAGTCCCCTACAATGAGCAGTTCTTC	CSAAGGGVPYNEQFF
TRBV20-1	TRBJ2-7	many	TRBD2	TGCAGTGCTAGAGATCTGGCTAGCGGGGCCCCCTACGAGCAGTACTTC	CSARDLASGAPYEQYF
TRBV15	TRBJ2-5	many	NA	TGTGCCACCAGCACAGTGAACCAAGAGACCCAGTACTTC	CATSTVNQETQYF
TRBV15	TRBJ2-6	many	TRBD1	TGTGCCACCAGCAGCCGGACAGGGTCTCTCTCTGGGGCCAACGTCCTGACTTTC	CATSSRTGSLSGANVLTF
TRBV12-3/TRBV12-4	TRBJ2-7	many	NA	TGTGCCAGCACCCCGGGGTTCTACGAGCAGTACTTC	CASTPGFYEQYF
TRBV4-1	TRBJ2-3	few	NA	TGCGCCAGCAGCCTAGGACCCTTACCAGATACGCAGTATTTT	CASSLGPLPDTQYF
TRBV4-1	TRBJ2-7	many	NA	TGCGCCAGCAGCCACCGGCTCTCGGAGTTAACCTACGAGCAGTACTTC	CASSHRLSELTYEQYF
TRBV3-1	TRBJ2-6	many	TRBD1	TGTGCCAGCAGCCTCCGGGCGGGACAGGGGTCATCTGGGGCCAACGTCCTGACTTTC	CASSLRAGQGSSGANVLTF
TRBV6-1	TRBJ1-1	many	TRBD1	TGTGCCAGCAGTAGCTCAGGGGGGAACACTGAAGCTTTCTTT	CASSSSGGNTEAFF
TRBV6-5	TRBJ1-1	many	TRBD1	TGTGCCAGCAGACTCAACAGGGGAACTGAAGCTTTCTTT	CASRLNRGTEAFF
TRBV6-5	TRBJ1-1	NA	TRBD1	TGTGCCAGCAGTTACTCTACAGGGGGTCCCAACACTGAAGCTTTCTTT	CASSYSTGGPNTEAFF
TRBV7-2	TRBJ2-5	many	NA	TGTGCCAGCAGCCTTTGGACAGAGCAAGAGACCCAGTACTTC	CASSLWTEQETQYF
TRBV12-3/TRBV12-4	TRBJ2-2	many	NA	TGTGCCAGCAGTTTAGAGGGCCGGGAGCTGTTTTTT	CASSLEGRELFF
TRBV7-2	TRBJ2-7	many	TRBD2	TGTGCCAGCAGCTTAATAGATTGGGGGGGAAGCTCCTACGAGCAGTACTTC	CASSLIDWGGSSYEQYF
TRBV11-2	TRBJ1-5	medium-sized	NA	TGTGCCAGCAGCTTAGATGGCGGGAATCAGCCCCAGCATTTT	CASSLDGGNQPQHF
TRBV27	TRBJ2-1	many	NA	TGTGCCAGCAGTCCCGGGACAAGGTTCTACAATGAGCAGTTCTTC	CASSPGTRFYNEQFF